The clone carrying this TCR beta chain was seen ten or more times. PCR was performed a second time for roughly 7 to 12 cycles using a sample-barcoded 5' primer and a J-beta primer mix. Individual samples furnished no less than 2.5 million CDR3-containing paired-end reads apiece. TCRdb called the 5' RACE reads again in MiXCR, with one record for every CDR3 protein. The sample carries more than 800,000 distinct CDR3 sequences, 29% recorded once. The donors, healthy Caucasians from Russia, were aged roughly 6 to 90. This sample stems from a study of blood T cells in healthy people across ages. The sequenced sample was blood. The clonotype originates from a woman older than 75 in good health.

This CDR3 reads CASSPRAPDTQYF. CDR3 DNA: TGTGCCAGCAGTCCCCGTGCCCCAGATACGCAGTATTTT. This sequence joins TRBV28 and TRBJ2-3, with D hard to call. Looked up from germline, CDR1 is MDHEN and CDR2 is SYDVKM. This CDR3 is built from 13 residues. Trimming cost V 5 bases and J 4 bases, with 10 bases left between them.